This T cell receptor beta chain was retrieved from a study of somatic mutations in T cells in chronic GVHD (dated by TCRdb to 2018 to 2020). Ends trimmed: V by 5 bases, J by 4 bases; bases unmatched to a gene: 4. Per the germline V gene, SGHTA is the CDR1 and FQGTGA is the CDR2. From the cysteine up to the phenylalanine, the CDR3 has a length of 15 residues. Just CDR3 DNA is preserved here, 45 bases in frame from base 1. Sorting staining used anti-CD3, anti-CD4, anti-CD8 and a Vbeta20 antibody from the IOTest Beta Mark kit on a FACSAria III, with purity above 98%. Peripheral blood was drawn into sodium heparin tubes, and mononuclear cells were separated by Ficoll-Paque PLUS density gradient centrifugation. Before TCRbeta deep sequencing, the CD4+ Vbeta20+, CD4+ Vbeta20-, and CD8+ T cell fractions were FACS-sorted. A word on this clone: It lacks a known antigen. Base qualities were left out, and no much larger clone turns up one base away.

Genomic DNA was isolated and then used for TCRbeta deep sequencing. TCRbeta CDR3 sequencing and initial data processing were performed with the immunoSEQ assay as a commercial service. Per the original workflow: Reads were demultiplexed, adapter and primer sequences were trimmed, similar clones were merged through frequency-ratio clustering, and V, D, J genes were annotated using IMGT. Sourced from immuneACCESS, this table was stored by TCRdb with only in-frame sequences that have V and J called. A share of the clones is absent; for the studies checked, an unresolved V gene accounts for under half, and the remainder has no known explanation. V and J calls and clone size are as listed in that table; D and trimming were resolved from the DNA. The sample profile shows 13,000 to 15,000 clones; approximately 78% of them were found once. The ten largest make up around 32% of the sample.

Sequences were obtained from Vbeta20-negative CD4+ T cells from blood. The cell subset or site label on this specimen signifies: CD4+ T cells sorted as TCR Vbeta20 negative by flow cytometry. The rearranged chain carries TRBV7-3 and TRBJ2-1, and TRBD2 aligns with 11 junction nucleotides. The clonotype comes from a male patient in his forties or fifties with chronic graft-versus-host disease. After a transplant, some of the T cells may come from the graft donor. CDR3 reads: CASSPGLAGYNEQFF. The DNA reads TGTGCCAGCAGCCCAGGACTAGCGGGTTACAATGAGCAGTTCTTC. Beyond the CDR3, the reference TRBV7-3 and TRBJ2-1 genes provide the residues; the full variable domain reads: GAGVSQTPSNKVTEKGKYVELRCDPISGHTALYWYRQSLGQGPEFLIYFQGTGAADDSGLPNDRFFAVRPEGSVSTLKIQRTERGDSAVYLCASSPGLAGYNEQFFGPGTRLTVL.